By sample share, the clone carrying this T cell receptor beta chain is medium-sized (0.01 to 0.1%). Its specificity is unknown. This record comes from a study of liver allograft versus peripheral blood T cells. Whole-study context: The authors compared T cell receptor repertoires in transplanted livers with recipients' peripheral blood repertoires.

Germline-derived CDR1 and CDR2 are MNHNY and SVGAGI (reference sequence). This CDR3 region has 12 residues. Trimming shortened V by 6 bases and J by 9 bases, and 12 bases separated the two germline ends. Points from the study as a whole: Liver allograft repertoires of T cell receptors reportedly diverged from peripheral blood repertoires.

TCRdb redid the calling of the reads with MiXCR, one entry per CDR3 protein. This sample yields about 13,000 distinct CDR3 sequences, of which roughly 18% are seen a single time; more than 1.5% belongs to the top ten. The TCR originated in a human patient who had a liver transplant. Some T cells may be the graft donor's. V is TRBV6-6 and J is TRBJ2-1; D gene uncertain. Here the CDR3 reads CASRPRGPEQFF. For the CDR3, the DNA is TGTGCCAGCAGGCCTAGAGGACCTGAGCAGTTCTTC.